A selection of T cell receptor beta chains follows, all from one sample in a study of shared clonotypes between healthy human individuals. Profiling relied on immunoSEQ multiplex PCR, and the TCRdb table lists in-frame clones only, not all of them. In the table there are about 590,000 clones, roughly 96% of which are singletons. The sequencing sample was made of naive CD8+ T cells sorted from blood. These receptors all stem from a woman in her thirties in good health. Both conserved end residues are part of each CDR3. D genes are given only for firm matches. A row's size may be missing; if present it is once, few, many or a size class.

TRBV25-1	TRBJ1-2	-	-	CASSTGTYGYTF	TGTGCCAGCAGTACAGGGACCTATGGCTACACCTTC
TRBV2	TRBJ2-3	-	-	CASRDSTDTQYF	TGTGCCAGCAGGGACTCCACAGATACGCAGTATTTT
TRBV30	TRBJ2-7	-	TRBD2	CAWSGRTSIYSYEQYF	TGTGCCTGGAGCGGAAGGACTAGCATCTACTCCTACGAGCAGTACTTC
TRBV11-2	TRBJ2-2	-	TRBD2	CASSTLAGVHTGELFF	TGTGCCAGCAGCACCTTAGCGGGAGTTCACACCGGGGAGCTGTTTTTT
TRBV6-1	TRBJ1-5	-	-	CASSEGRVGRQPQHF	TGTGCCAGCAGTGAAGGGAGGGTGGGCCGGCAGCCCCAGCATTTT
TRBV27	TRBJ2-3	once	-	CASSHRTDTQYF	TGTGCCAGCAGTCACCGCACAGATACGCAGTATTTT
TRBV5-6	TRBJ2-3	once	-	CASSFEGDTQYF	TGTGCCAGCAGCTTTGAGGGGGATACGCAGTATTTT
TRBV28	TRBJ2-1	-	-	CASSYPGNPDYNEQFF	TGTGCCAGCAGTTACCCGGGGAACCCCGATTACAATGAGCAGTTCTTC
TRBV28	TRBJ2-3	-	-	CASSPADTQYF	TGTGCCAGCAGCCCAGCGGATACGCAGTATTTT
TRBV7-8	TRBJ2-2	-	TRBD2	CASSLWASGSSGELFF	TGTGCCAGCAGCTTATGGGCTAGCGGGAGTTCCGGGGAGCTGTTTTTT
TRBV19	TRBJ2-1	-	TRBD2	CASSPAGREGLVESYNEQFF	TGTGCCAGTAGCCCGGCGGGGCGGGAGGGCCTTGTTGAGTCCTACAATGAGCAGTTCTTC
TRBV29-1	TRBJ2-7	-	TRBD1	CSVEEGTGEQYF	TGCAGCGTTGAAGAGGGGACAGGCGAGCAGTACTTC
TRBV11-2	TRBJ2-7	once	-	CASSSYSGSYEQYF	TGTGCCAGCAGTTCCTACTCAGGCTCCTACGAGCAGTACTTC
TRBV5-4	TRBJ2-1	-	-	CASSLRDNEQFF	TGTGCCAGCAGCTTACGGGACAATGAGCAGTTCTTC
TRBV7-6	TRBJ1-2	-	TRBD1	CASSLDGTGFGYTF	TGTGCCAGCAGCCTCGACGGGACAGGTTTCGGCTACACCTTC
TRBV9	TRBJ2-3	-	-	CASSIWDGSTDTQYF	TGTGCCAGCAGCATATGGGACGGCTCCACAGATACGCAGTATTTT
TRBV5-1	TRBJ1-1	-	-	CASSLGGRSDTEAFF	TGCGCCAGCAGCTTGGGTGGCAGATCGGACACTGAAGCTTTCTTT
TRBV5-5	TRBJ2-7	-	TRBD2	CASSITLAGVRYEQYF	TGTGCCAGCAGCATCACACTAGCGGGAGTGCGCTACGAGCAGTACTTC
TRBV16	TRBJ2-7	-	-	CASSQSINEQYF	TGTGCCAGCAGCCAATCGATTAACGAGCAGTACTTC
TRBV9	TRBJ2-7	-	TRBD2	CASSVSDGRVHEQYF	TGTGCCAGCAGCGTCAGTGACGGGAGGGTGCACGAGCAGTACTTC
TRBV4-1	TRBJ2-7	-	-	CASSRQGSYEQYF	TGCGCCAGCAGCCGGCAAGGGAGTTACGAGCAGTACTTC
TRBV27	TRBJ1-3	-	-	CASSPSAGSHSGNTIYF	TGTGCCAGCAGTCCCAGTGCCGGGTCTCACTCTGGAAACACCATATATTTT
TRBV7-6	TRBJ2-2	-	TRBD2	CASSLGLAERAGELFF	TGTGCCAGCAGCTTAGGACTAGCGGAGAGGGCCGGGGAGCTGTTTTTT
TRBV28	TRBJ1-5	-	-	CASSPYNQPQHF	TGTGCCAGCAGTCCGTATAATCAGCCCCAGCATTTT